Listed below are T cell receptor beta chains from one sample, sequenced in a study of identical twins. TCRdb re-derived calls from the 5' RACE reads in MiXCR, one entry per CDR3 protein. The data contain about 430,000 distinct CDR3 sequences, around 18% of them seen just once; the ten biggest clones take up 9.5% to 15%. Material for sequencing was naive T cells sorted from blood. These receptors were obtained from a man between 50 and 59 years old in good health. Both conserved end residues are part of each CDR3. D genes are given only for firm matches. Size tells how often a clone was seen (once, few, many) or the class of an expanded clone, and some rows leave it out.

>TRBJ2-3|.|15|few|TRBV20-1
TGCAGTGCTAGAGATACACAGGGCCTCACAGATACGCAGTATTTT
CSARDTQGLTDTQYF
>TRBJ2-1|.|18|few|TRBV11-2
TGTGCCAGCAGCTTAGGCCCTCCACGGTGGCGAACTTACAATGAGCAGTTCTTC
CASSLGPPRWRTYNEQFF
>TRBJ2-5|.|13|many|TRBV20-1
TGCAGTGCTAGTTTCTCGCAGGCGGCGACCCAGTACTTC
CSASFSQAATQYF
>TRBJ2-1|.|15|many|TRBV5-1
TGCGCCAGCAGCTCGACAGGGGACTACTACAATGAGCAGTTCTTC
CASSSTGDYYNEQFF
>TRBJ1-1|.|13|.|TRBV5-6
TGTGCCAGCAGCTTGGGAAACGGTGCTGAAGCTTTCTTT
CASSLGNGAEAFF
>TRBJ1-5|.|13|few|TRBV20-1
TGCAGTGCCCCGCCGGAGGCGAATCAGCCCCAGCATTTT
CSAPPEANQPQHF
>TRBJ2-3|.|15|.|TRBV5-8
TGTGCCAGCAGCCCGAAGCGTGGGGGGCCAGATACGCAGTATTTT
CASSPKRGGPDTQYF
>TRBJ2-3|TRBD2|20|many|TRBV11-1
TGTGCCAGCAGCTCCCCTCATTTTCAGACTAGCGGACCTCTCACAGATACGCAGTATTTT
CASSSPHFQTSGPLTDTQYF
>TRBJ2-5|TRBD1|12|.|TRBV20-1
TGCAGTGCTAGGACAGGGTTTCAGACCCAGTACTTC
CSARTGFQTQYF
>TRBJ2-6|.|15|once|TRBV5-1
TGCGCCAGCAGCCGAGAGGGCTCTGGGGCCAACGTCCTGACTTTC
CASSREGSGANVLTF
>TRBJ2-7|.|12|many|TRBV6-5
TGTGCCAGCGGCGAAGGCTCCTACGAGCAGTACTTC
CASGEGSYEQYF
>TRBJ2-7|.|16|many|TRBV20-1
TGCAGTGCTAGAGCAGCTCGGGGGGCTCTCCTATACGAGCAGTACTTC
CSARAARGALLYEQYF
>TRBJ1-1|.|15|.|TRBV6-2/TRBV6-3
TGTGCCAGCCGCAGGGACCACTTTATGAACACTGAAGCTTTCTTT
CASRRDHFMNTEAFF
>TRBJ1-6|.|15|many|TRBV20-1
TGCAGTGCTACCCGACAGAGCTCCTATAATTCACCCCTCCACTTT
CSATRQSSYNSPLHF
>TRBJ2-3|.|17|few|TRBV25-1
TGTGCCAGCAGTGAATCCCTCGCAGGGGGGCACACAGATACGCAGTATTTT
CASSESLAGGHTDTQYF
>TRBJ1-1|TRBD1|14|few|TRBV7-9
TGTGCCAGCAGCGTTGGGCAGGGGGCCGCTGAAGCTTTCTTT
CASSVGQGAAEAFF
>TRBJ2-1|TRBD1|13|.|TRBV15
TGTGCCACCAGCAGACAGGGGGCGGGAGAGCAGTTCTTC
CATSRQGAGEQFF
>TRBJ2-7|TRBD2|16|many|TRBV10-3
TGTGCCATCAGTGAGCCGGGACTAGCGGGAGTCTACGAGCAGTACTTC
CAISEPGLAGVYEQYF
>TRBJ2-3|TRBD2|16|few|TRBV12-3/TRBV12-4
TGTGCCAGCAGTTTTTTTGCGGGAGGGTTGACAGATACGCAGTATTTT
CASSFFAGGLTDTQYF
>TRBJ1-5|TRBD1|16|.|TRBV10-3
TGTGCCATCAGTGAGGGGGGACAGTTTAGCAATCAGCCCCAGCATTTT
CAISEGGQFSNQPQHF
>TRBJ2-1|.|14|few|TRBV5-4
TGTGCCAGCAGTATTTTCGTGGGTCCTCATGAGCAGTTCTTC
CASSIFVGPHEQFF
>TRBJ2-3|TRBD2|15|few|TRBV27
TGTGCCAGCAGTTTAGCGGGAGGGCCCGTAGATACGCAGTATTTT
CASSLAGGPVDTQYF
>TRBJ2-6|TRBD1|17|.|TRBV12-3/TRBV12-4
TGTGCCAGCAGGACGGACAGGGGGAACTCTGGGGCCAACGTCCTGACTTTC
CASRTDRGNSGANVLTF
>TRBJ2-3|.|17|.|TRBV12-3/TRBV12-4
TGTGCCAGCAGTCTTTCCGATCAAGGCTCGTTCACAGATACGCAGTATTTT
CASSLSDQGSFTDTQYF
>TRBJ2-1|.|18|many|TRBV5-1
TGCGCCAGCAGCTTGGGTCCCTGGACTGACCCCTCCTACAATGAGCAGTTCTTC
CASSLGPWTDPSYNEQFF
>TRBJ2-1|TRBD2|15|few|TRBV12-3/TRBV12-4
TGTGCCAGCAGCCCTGGGACTAGCGGGGTCAATGAGCAGTTCTTC
CASSPGTSGVNEQFF
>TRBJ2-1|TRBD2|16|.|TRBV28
TGTGCCAGCAGACCCGGACTAGCGGCCCCCTACAATGAGCAGTTCTTC
CASRPGLAAPYNEQFF
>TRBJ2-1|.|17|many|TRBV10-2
TGCGCCAGCAGCCTAGCCCCTGCTCTGAGCTCCTACAATGAGCAGTTCTTC
CASSLAPALSSYNEQFF
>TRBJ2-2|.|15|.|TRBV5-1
TGCGCCAGCCGGGCGGCTGGGCACACCGCCGGGGAGCTGTTTTTT
CASRAAGHTAGELFF
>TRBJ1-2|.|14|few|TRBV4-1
TGCGCCAGCAGCCCCGAGGGAGGCGGCTATGGCTACACCTTC
CASSPEGGGYGYTF
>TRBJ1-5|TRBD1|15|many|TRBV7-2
TGTGCCAGCAGCATGGACAGGGCCGGCAATCAGCCCCAGCATTTT
CASSMDRAGNQPQHF
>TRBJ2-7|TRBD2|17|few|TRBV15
TGTGCCACCAGCAATCCGCCGTGGCGGGAGGGCCGCTACGAGCAGTACTTC
CATSNPPWREGRYEQYF
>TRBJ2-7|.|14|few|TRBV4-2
TGTGCCAGCAGCCACCACGGGGCCTCCTACGAGCAGTACTTC
CASSHHGASYEQYF
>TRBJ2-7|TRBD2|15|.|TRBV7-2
TGTGCCAGCAGCTTAGGTCTTAGCGGGAGTCGCGAGCAGTACTTC
CASSLGLSGSREQYF
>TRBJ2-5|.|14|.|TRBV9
TGTGCCAGCAGCGTAGGTAGCGCCCAAGAGACCCAGTACTTC
CASSVGSAQETQYF
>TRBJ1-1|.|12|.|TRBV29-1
TGCAGCGTCCTCCGGGCTGGACGCGATGCTTTCTTT
CSVLRAGRDAFF
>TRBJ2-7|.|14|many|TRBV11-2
TGTGCCAGCAGCTCCCTCGGCGGAACCTACGAGCAGTACTTC
CASSSLGGTYEQYF
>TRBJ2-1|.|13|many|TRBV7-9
TGTGCCAGCAGCTTAGGGGGTTCCAATGAGCAGTTCTTC
CASSLGGSNEQFF
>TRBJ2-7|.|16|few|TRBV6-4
TGTGCCAGCAGTGACGTTCGGGGATGGGAGCGCTACGAGCAGTACTTC
CASSDVRGWERYEQYF
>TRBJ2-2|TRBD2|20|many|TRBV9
TGTGCCAGCAGCTCCACGGTAGGGACTAGCGGGAGGTCTGGCACCGGGGAGCTGTTTTTT
CASSSTVGTSGRSGTGELFF
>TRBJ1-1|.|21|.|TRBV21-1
TGTGCCAGCACCAGGGGACAAACGGCTGTAGGTCCCATGGCTTCGAACACTGAAGCTTTCTTT
CASTRGQTAVGPMASNTEAFF
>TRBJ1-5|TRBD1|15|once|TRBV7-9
TGTGCCAGCAGCCATGGACAGGACTCCAATCAGCCCCAGCATTTT
CASSHGQDSNQPQHF
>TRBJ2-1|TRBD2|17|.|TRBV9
TGTGCCAGCAGCTCAATTAGAGCGGGAGGATCCTACAATGAGCAGTTCTTC
CASSSIRAGGSYNEQFF
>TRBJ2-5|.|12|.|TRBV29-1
TGCAGCGTTGTCAGGTACCAAGAGACCCAGTACTTC
CSVVRYQETQYF
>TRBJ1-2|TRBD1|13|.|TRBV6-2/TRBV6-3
TGTGCCAGCAGTGGGACAGCGCTATATGGCTACACCTTC
CASSGTALYGYTF
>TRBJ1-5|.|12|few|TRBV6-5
TGTGCCAGCAGTTCCGGCGTGGGGCCCCAGCATTTT
CASSSGVGPQHF
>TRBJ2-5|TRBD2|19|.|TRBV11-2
TGTGCCAGCAGCCCCGTGTTCGCGGGAGGGGGAAATCGGAAAGAGACCCAGTACTTC
CASSPVFAGGGNRKETQYF
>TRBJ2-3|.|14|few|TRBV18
TGTGCCAGCTCACCCGAACCTAGCACAGATACGCAGTATTTT
CASSPEPSTDTQYF
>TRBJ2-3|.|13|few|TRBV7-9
TGTGCCAGCAGCTTTCGGGACACAGATACGCAGTATTTT
CASSFRDTDTQYF
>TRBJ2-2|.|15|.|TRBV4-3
TGCGCCAGCAGCCAAGATCGGCTAACTACCGGGGAGCTGTTTTTT
CASSQDRLTTGELFF
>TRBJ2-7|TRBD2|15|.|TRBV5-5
TGTGCCAGCAGCTTGGATGGGGGAGGGATTTACGAGCAGTACTTC
CASSLDGGGIYEQYF
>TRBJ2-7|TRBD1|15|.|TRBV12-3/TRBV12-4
TGTGCCAGCACCCCAGGACAGGGGCTTTCCTACGAGCAGTACTTC
CASTPGQGLSYEQYF
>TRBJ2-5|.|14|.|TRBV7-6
TGTGCCAGCAGACGGCGCGGGCCACAAGAGACCCAGTACTTC
CASRRRGPQETQYF
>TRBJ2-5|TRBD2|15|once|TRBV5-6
TGTGCCAGCCAAAATAGCGGGGGACCTCAAGAGACCCAGTACTTC
CASQNSGGPQETQYF
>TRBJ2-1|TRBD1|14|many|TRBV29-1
TGCAGCGTAGATACAGGGGAAGGTTACAATGAGCAGTTCTTC
CSVDTGEGYNEQFF